The 28 T cell receptor beta chains reported below all come from one sample, sequenced in a study of CD4 T cell repertoires in COVID-19. Clones were read by immunoSEQ multiplex PCR, and TCRdb kept only the in-frame ones, dropping some. The sample consists of over 75,000 clones, 83% of them appearing once. The sample consisted of CD4+ T cells from peripheral blood, taken after recovery from COVID-19. These receptors came from a human donor who had COVID-19.

This chain links TRBV28 with TRBJ2-5; maybe TRBD1 (5 bases). The germline V gene has CDR1 MDHEN and CDR2 SYDVKM. The CDR3 length is 11 residues. Trimming took 7 bases from V and 4 from J, leaving 7 bases between them. CDR3 in amino acids: CASTDRETQYF. The CDR3 DNA is TGTGCCAGCACAGACAGAGAGACCCAGTACTTC.

The gene calls are TRBV9 and TRBJ1-2; TRBD1 aligns across 7 bases. Germline V gene sequence: CDR1 SGDLS, CDR2 YYNGEE. Unmatched junction bases numbered 4, after V lost 4 bases and J lost 4 bases. This CDR3 contains 13 residues. The CDR3 sequence is CASSPTGTYGYTF. CDR3 nucleotides: TGTGCCAGCAGCCCGACAGGGACCTATGGCTACACCTTC.

The chain combines TRBV7-2 with TRBJ1-6; D gene ambiguous. V was cut by 0 bases and J by 8 bases, with 11 bases left in between. Germline CDR1 SGHTA, CDR2 FQGNSA. This CDR3 is built from 15 residues. The CDR3 loop reads CASSLAPSLDSPLHF. As DNA, the CDR3 is TGTGCCAGCAGCTTAGCCCCTTCATTGGATTCACCCCTCCACTTT.

V is TRBV3-1 (or the pseudogene TRBV3-2) and J is TRBJ1-2, with 7 nucleotides matching TRBD1. Per the germline V gene, CDR1 is LGHDT and CDR2 is YNNKEL (reference sequence). V shed 4 bases, J shed 0 bases, and the junction held 5 bases outside the gene matches. The CDR3 contains 15 residues. The CDR3: CASSRGQAANYGYTF. The CDR3 DNA is TGTGCCAGCAGCCGAGGACAGGCCGCTAACTATGGCTACACCTTC.

V gene TRBV27 combines with J gene TRBJ2-1; TRBD1 matches at 8 bases. This CDR3 region has 15 residues. CDR1 MNHEY and CDR2 SMNVEV come from the germline V gene (reference sequence). Trimming cost V 0 bases and J 8 bases; bases outside gene matches: 6. The CDR3: CASSLSRQGFYEQFF. Written as DNA, the CDR3 is TGTGCCAGCAGTTTATCGAGACAGGGGTTCTATGAGCAGTTCTTC.

DNA of the CDR3: TGTGCCAGCAGTCTCTGGGGGCCGGGGGAGCAGTTCTTC. This sequence encodes CASSLWGPGEQFF. The J gene is TRBJ2-1, the V gene TRBV12-3 or TRBV12-4; a weak D match, TRBD1 (6 bases). Trimming shortened V by 5 bases and J by 10 bases, and 15 bases separated the two germline ends. This CDR3 is built from 13 residues.

V and J are TRBV5-1 and TRBJ1-1; 10 bases line up with TRBD1. V lost 5 bases, J lost 3 bases, and 4 bases stayed unmatched. The germline V gene has CDR1 SGHRS and CDR2 YFSETQ. This CDR3 has 14 residues. This CDR3 is CASRGDRGHTEAFF. CDR3 nucleotide sequence: TGCGCCAGCAGGGGCGACAGGGGGCACACTGAAGCTTTCTTT.

The chain links TRBV2 to TRBJ2-1; 10 bases map to TRBD1. After removal of 6 bases from V and 3 bases from J, the junction contained 8 bases not matched to a gene. This CDR3 has 16 amino acids. Germline CDR1 reads SNHLY; CDR2 reads FYNNEI. CDR3 nucleotide sequence: TGTGCCAGCAGAAGAGCCGGGACAGGGGACTACAATGAGCAGTTCTTC. This sequence encodes CASRRAGTGDYNEQFF.

The chain is built from TRBV10-3 and TRBJ2-2; 7 bases fit TRBD2. This CDR3 is 15 amino acids long. Germline CDR1 reads ENHRY; CDR2 reads SYGVKD. V was clipped by 3 bases and J by 4 bases; unmatched bases: 5. CDR3 DNA sequence: TGTGCCATCAGTGAAACTAGCGATCGCACCGGGGAGCTGTTTTTT. It yields the protein CAISETSDRTGELFF.

The chain is built from TRBV19 and TRBJ2-3, with D possibly being TRBD1 (6 bases). The CDR3 extends over 12 amino acids. V was clipped by 7 bases and J by 3 bases, with 8 bases between them. CDR1 is LNHDA and CDR2 is SQIVND in the germline V gene (reference sequence). In DNA, the CDR3 is TGTGCCAGTACCCAGGGGACAGATACGCAGTATTTT. Translated, it gives CASTQGTDTQYF.

The gene calls are TRBV7-3 and TRBJ2-2; D gene unclear. Between the trimmed V and J ends, which lost 3 bases and 6 bases, there was a span of 14 bases. This CDR3 comprises 15 residues. Germline V gene sequence: CDR1 SGHTA, CDR2 FQGTGA. The CDR3 protein is CASSLAPAGAGELFF. As DNA, the CDR3 is TGTGCCAGCAGCTTGGCCCCGGCAGGCGCCGGGGAGCTGTTTTTT.

This clone came up a few times. The chain links TRBV10-1 to TRBJ2-7, with 8 bases that match TRBD1. V trimming: 3 bases; J trimming: 3 bases; junction bases outside the gene matches: 4. Per germline, CDR1 WNHNN and CDR2 SYGVQD (reference sequence). The CDR3 has 14 amino acids. The CDR3 reads CASSERTGIYEQYF. The DNA for the CDR3 is TGCGCCAGCAGTGAAAGGACAGGGATCTACGAGCAGTACTTC.

The rearrangement links TRBV7-2 to TRBJ2-3; 10 bases are a match to TRBD2. The CDR3 consists of 13 residues. The germline gives CDR1 SGHTA, CDR2 FQGNSA. V dropped 5 bases and J dropped 12; count of bases not matched to a gene: 8. In DNA form, the CDR3 reads TGTGCCAGCAGCCCCCAAGCGGGAGGGCCACAGTATTTT. This sequence encodes CASSPQAGGPQYF.

This chain joins TRBV11-2 and TRBJ2-7; no firm D call. Trimming stripped 0 bases from V and 1 base from J, with 13 bases between. The CDR3 is 16 amino acids. The germline V gene has CDR1 SGHAT and CDR2 FQNNGV. CDR3: CASSLDSPEQSYEQYF. The CDR3 DNA reads TGTGCCAGCAGCTTAGACTCTCCGGAACAATCCTACGAGCAGTACTTC.

This clone is a singleton in its sample. The chain has TRBV6-1 and TRBJ1-4; 8 bases agree with TRBD1. The CDR3 covers 15 residues. Per germline, CDR1 MNHNS and CDR2 SASEGT. V lost 1 base to trimming and J lost 7 bases; unmatched junction nucleotides: 5. CDR3 DNA: TGTGCCAGCAGTGAAGGGACAGGGAGGGGTGAAAAACTGTTTTTT. It is translated as CASSEGTGRGEKLFF.

The rearrangement uses TRBV3-1 (or the pseudogene TRBV3-2) and TRBJ2-5; D is perhaps TRBD1 (6 bases). CDR1 LGHDT and CDR2 YNNKEL come from the germline V gene (reference sequence). CDR3 length: 13 amino acids. V was shortened by 1 base and J by 6 bases, with 9 bases between the two germline ends. CDR3 nucleotides: TGTGCCAGCAGCCAAGTCAGGGGACAGACCCAGTACTTC. The encoded protein is CASSQVRGQTQYF.

The gene calls are TRBV3-1 (or the pseudogene TRBV3-2) and TRBJ2-1; 8 positions agree with TRBD1. Germline V gene lookup returns CDR1 LGHDT and CDR2 YNNKEL (reference sequence). V lost 0 bases, J lost 7 bases, and 11 bases stayed unmatched. CDR3 length: 17 amino acids. CDR3 sequence reads: CASSQDLPGGNRNEQFF. CDR3 nucleotides: TGTGCCAGCAGCCAAGATCTTCCAGGGGGCAATAGGAATGAGCAGTTCTTC.

The rearrangement links TRBV30 to TRBJ1-3, with 7 bases matching TRBD1. Germline CDR1 and CDR2: GTSNPN and SVGIG (reference sequence). The CDR3 length is 13 residues. With 5 bases clipped from V and 3 bases from J, the junction kept 4 bases outside the gene matches. CDR3 residues: CAWQDRVGNTIYF. The CDR3 coding sequence is TGTGCCTGGCAAGACAGGGTTGGAAACACCATATATTTT.

The chain recombines TRBV6-6 with TRBJ1-1, with TRBD1 matching over 7 bases. This CDR3 has 14 residues. Per the germline V gene, CDR1 is MNHNY and CDR2 is SVGAGI (reference sequence). The junction had 8 bases not matched to a gene; V was cut back by 6 bases and J by 4 bases. The CDR3 nucleotides are TGTGCCAGCAGCCAACAGGGGTTGGGCACTGAAGCTTTCTTT. It is translated as CASSQQGLGTEAFF.

The V call is TRBV19, the J call TRBJ2-3, with a tentative D call TRBD2 (6 bases). The CDR3 has 13 residues. The germline V and J ends were trimmed by 3 bases and 6 bases, with 10 bases remaining between them. CDR1 LNHDA and CDR2 SQIVND come from the germline V gene (reference sequence). The CDR3 DNA follows: TGTGCCAGTAGTATTAGGGACTTTGATACGCAGTATTTT. This encodes CASSIRDFDTQYF.

The chain has TRBV24-1 and TRBJ2-7; TRBD1 is a possible D gene (6 bases). Trimming removed 4 bases from V and 10 bases from J, with 19 bases in between. Looked up from germline, CDR1 is KGHDR and CDR2 is SFDVKD. The CDR3 spans 14 residues. Here the CDR3 DNA reads TGTGCCACCAGTGACCCCCGGCAGGGGTTGCAACAGTACTTC. Translation: CATSDPRQGLQQYF.

V and J are TRBV30 and TRBJ2-1; D unclear. The CDR3 is 12 amino acids. In germline, CDR1 is GTSNPN, CDR2 SVGIG (reference sequence). V lost 5 bases and J 4 bases, leaving 9 bases between the germline ends. CDR3 amino acids: CAWEVEYNEQFF. In DNA, the CDR3 is TGTGCCTGGGAAGTTGAGTACAATGAGCAGTTCTTC.

The V call is TRBV2, the J call TRBJ2-1; 12 nucleotides align to TRBD2. The CDR3 covers 15 residues. Losses at the gene ends were 9 bases for V and 4 bases for J; bases not matched to a gene: 7. Germline V gene sequence: CDR1 SNHLY, CDR2 FYNNEI. The chain's CDR3 is CASTWTSGAYNEQFF. The CDR3 DNA reads as TGTGCCAGTACTTGGACTAGCGGGGCGTACAATGAGCAGTTCTTC.

This clone was detected once. The genes are TRBV10-2 and TRBJ2-7, with 9 bases that match TRBD2. Looked up from germline, CDR1 is WSHSY and CDR2 is SAAADI. CDR3 length: 14 residues. V trimming: 6 bases; J trimming: 2 bases; junction bases outside the gene matches: 5. The CDR3 region has the DNA TGCGCCAGCAGAAGACTAGCGGAAACCTACGAGCAGTACTTC. Protein: CASRRLAETYEQYF.

This rearrangement joins TRBV5-1 to TRBJ1-5; a weak D match, TRBD1 (5 bases). The CDR3 extends over 13 amino acids. Trimming cost V 4 bases and J 5 bases, with 10 bases left between them. Germline CDR1 SGHRS, CDR2 YFSETQ. CDR3 sequence reads: CASSPTGDQPQHF. The CDR3 DNA reads TGCGCCAGCAGCCCCACGGGGGATCAGCCCCAGCATTTT.

The rearrangement links TRBV5-1 to TRBJ1-1; 7 nucleotides align to TRBD1. The V segment lost 4 bases and the J segment 5 bases; nucleotides outside the gene matches: 5. The CDR3 has 13 residues. CDR1 and CDR2 (germline): SGHRS, YFSETQ. The CDR3 sequence is CASSPGGRTEAFF. CDR3 nucleotide sequence: TGCGCCAGCAGCCCAGGGGGACGGACTGAAGCTTTCTTT. The full variable domain, in which reference TRBV5-1 and TRBJ1-1 provide the parts outside the CDR3, is KAGVTQTPRYLIKTRGQQVTLSCSPISGHRSVSWYQQTPGQGLQFLFEYFSETQRNKGNFPGRFSGRQFSNSRSEMNVSTLELGDSALYLCASSPGGRTEAFFGQGTRLTVV.

The gene calls are TRBV9 and TRBJ2-3; D might be TRBD2 (6 bases). V was clipped by 0 bases and J by 0 bases, with 11 bases between them. This CDR3 region has 16 residues. CDR1 and CDR2 from the germline V gene are SGDLS and YYNGEE. The CDR3 DNA reads TGTGCCAGCAGCGTAGGGGGACTTATTAGCACAGATACGCAGTATTTT. It specifies CASSVGGLISTDTQYF.

The chain joins TRBV19 to TRBJ2-2; 10 bases are a match to TRBD2. CDR1 is LNHDA and CDR2 is SQIVND in the germline V gene (reference sequence). The CDR3 runs to 16 residues. V was pared by 7 bases and J by 6 bases, with 11 bases of the junction left unmatched. In DNA, the CDR3 is TGTGCCAGTACTCGACCGGGACTAGCGTCCCCCGGGGAGCTGTTTTTT. This codes for CASTRPGLASPGELFF.